This TCR beta chain was identified during a study of memory CD4+ T cells and cytomegalovirus serostatus. The repertoire was sequenced with immunoSEQ multiplex PCR; TCRdb's copy has only in-frame clones and lacks some. The data show about 45,000 clones, around 82% seen once. Germline loops: CDR1 MDHEN, CDR2 SYDVKM. This CDR3 spans 16 amino acids. V dropped 10 bases and J dropped 4 bases, with 22 bases sitting between them. Comment on this clone: The target antigen is unknown.

General study findings and limits: CMV serostatus prediction reached median AUC approximately 0.95, or 0.91 with US-trained model.

The sort gate was single viable CD3+CD4+CD8-CD45RO+ cells for memory CD4+ T cells. Sequenced: memory CD4+ T cells from blood. The chain employs TRBV28 and TRBJ1-4; unclear D gene. This sequence was found in an adult in good health and CMV-seronegative. The CDR3 loop reads CATLQYDGWDNEKLFF. In nucleotides, the CDR3 is TGTGCCACCTTGCAATACGACGGCTGGGATAATGAAAAACTGTTTTTT. Supplemented by reference TRBV28 and TRBJ1-4, the full variable domain reads DVKVTQSSRYLVKRTGEKVFLECVQDMDHENMFWYRQDPGLGLRLIYFSYDVKMKEKGDIPEGYSVSREKKERFSLILESASTNQTSMYLCATLQYDGWDNEKLFFGSGTQLSVL.